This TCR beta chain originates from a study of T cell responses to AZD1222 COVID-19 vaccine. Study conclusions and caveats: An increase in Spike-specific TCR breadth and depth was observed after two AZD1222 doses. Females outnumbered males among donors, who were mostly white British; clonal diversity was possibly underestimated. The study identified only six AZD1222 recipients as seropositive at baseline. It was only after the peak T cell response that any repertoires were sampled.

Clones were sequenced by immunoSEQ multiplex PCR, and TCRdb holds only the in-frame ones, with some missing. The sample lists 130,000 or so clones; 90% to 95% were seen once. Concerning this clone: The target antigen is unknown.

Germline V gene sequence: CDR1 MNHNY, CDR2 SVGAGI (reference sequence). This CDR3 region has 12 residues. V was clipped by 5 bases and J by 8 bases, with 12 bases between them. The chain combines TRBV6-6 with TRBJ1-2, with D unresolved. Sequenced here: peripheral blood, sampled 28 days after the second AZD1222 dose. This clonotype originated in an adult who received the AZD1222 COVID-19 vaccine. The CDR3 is CASSRTDGGYTF. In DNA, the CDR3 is TGTGCCAGCAGTCGGACGGATGGGGGCTACACCTTC.